The clone carrying this T cell receptor (beta chain) has only a few counts. This entry comes from a study of T-cell memory formation after mild COVID-19. TCRdb re-called the 5' RACE reads with MiXCR, one entry per CDR3 protein. The table lists 92,000 or so distinct CDR3 sequences, over 12% of them singletons. Germline lookup yields CDR1 LGHNA and CDR2 YSLEER. Trimming pared 5 bases from V and 7 bases from J, leaving 14 bases between. This CDR3 spans 13 amino acids. The receptor's source is a man younger than 35 who had mild COVID-19 (a few samples of this study predate the infection). Cell type and time point are not known. The specimen was PBMCs or a T cell subset sorted from them (not recorded which). The chain uses TRBV4-3 and TRBJ1-1, with D possibly matching TRBD1 (5 bases). CDR3 nucleotide sequence: TGCGCCAGCAGCGCCCCGGGACGGCGTGAAGCTTTCTTT. It encodes CASSAPGRREAFF.